The 32 T cell receptor beta chains below come from one sample, sequenced in a study of T cell responses to AZD1222 COVID-19 vaccine. Sequenced by immunoSEQ multiplex PCR; TCRdb stores in-frame clones only, minus some. The sample gives roughly 120,000 clones, about 85% of which show up once; over 5.5% is in the top ten. Specimen: peripheral blood, collected on day 0 of AZD1222 vaccination. Receptor source: an adult in good health.

The gene calls are TRBV6-6 and TRBJ2-2; weak D call: TRBD2 (6 bases). CDR3 length equals 15 residues. Germline V lookup: CDR1 MNHNY, CDR2 SVGAGI (reference sequence). Trimming shortened V by 8 bases and J by 0 bases, and 13 bases separated the two germline ends. This chain's CDR3 is CASRGGQANTGELFF. In DNA form, the CDR3 reads TGTGCCAGCCGAGGAGGGCAGGCGAACACCGGGGAGCTGTTTTTT.

This sequence joins TRBV28 and TRBJ1-5; TRBD1 agrees at 7 bases. The CDR3 length is 13 residues. The germline CDR1 and CDR2 sequences are MDHEN and SYDVKM. V dropped 7 bases and J dropped 5; count of bases not matched to a gene: 5. The CDR3 sequence is CASNQGGYQPQHF. In nucleotides, the CDR3 is TGTGCCAGCAATCAGGGGGGATATCAGCCCCAGCATTTT.

The CDR3 here is CASDKGGQLREKLFF. CDR3 coding DNA: TGTGCCAGTGACAAGGGGGGACAGTTACGAGAAAAACTGTTTTTT. The V call is TRBV19, the J call TRBJ1-4; 7 positions match TRBD1. The germline V gene encodes CDR1 LNHDA and CDR2 SQIVND (reference sequence). The CDR3 is 15 amino acids. After removal of 8 bases from V and 8 bases from J, the junction contained 14 bases not matched to a gene.

The chain employs TRBV6-1 and TRBJ1-3; D is undetermined. The CDR3 consists of 16 residues. V was shortened by 6 bases and J by 0 bases, with 15 bases between the two germline ends. CDR1 MNHNS and CDR2 SASEGT come from the germline V gene. The CDR3 loop reads CASREQLLSSGNTIYF. CDR3 bases: TGTGCCAGCAGAGAACAACTCCTCTCCTCTGGAAACACCATATATTTT.

The chain uses TRBV3-1 (or the pseudogene TRBV3-2) and TRBJ2-7; TRBD1 matches 7 bases. V lost 4 bases, J lost 3 bases, and 12 bases stayed unmatched. The CDR3 spans 16 residues. CDR1 is LGHDT and CDR2 is YNNKEL in the germline V gene (reference sequence). The CDR3 region is CASSLSLDRFFYEQYF. The CDR3 nucleotides are TGTGCCAGCAGCCTCTCCTTGGACAGGTTTTTCTACGAGCAGTACTTC.

The genes are TRBV15 and TRBJ1-2; no firm D call. The germline V gene has CDR1 LNHNV and CDR2 YYDKDF (reference sequence). V was trimmed by 0 bases and J by 8 bases, leaving 13 bases between them. The CDR3 runs 14 residues. CDR3 protein: CATSRDRIGRGYTF. The CDR3 bases are TGTGCCACCAGCAGAGATAGGATCGGACGAGGCTACACCTTC.

The chain links TRBV27 to TRBJ2-3, with D perhaps TRBD1 (7 bases). There are 15 residues in the CDR3. V lost 5 bases to trimming and J lost 6 bases, with 18 bases between them. CDR1 is MNHEY, CDR2 SMNVEV, per germline (reference sequence). The CDR3 nucleotides read TGTGCCAGCAGTCAGGACAGGAGGGGCATTGATACGCAGTATTTT. Protein sequence: CASSQDRRGIDTQYF.

The chain is built from TRBV4-2 and TRBJ1-4, with D perhaps matching TRBD1 (6 bases). V was cut by 4 bases and J by 5 bases, with 11 bases left in between. Germline values: CDR1 LGHNA, CDR2 YNFKEQ. CDR3 length: 14 residues. The CDR3 spells CASSRQERNEKLFF. The CDR3 coding sequence is TGTGCCAGCAGCCGACAGGAGAGAAATGAAAAACTGTTTTTT.

The count of this clone is one. The J gene is TRBJ2-2, the V gene TRBV11-2; 9 nucleotides line up with TRBD1. V dropped 4 bases and J dropped 8; count of bases not matched to a gene: 5. The V gene's germline CDR1 is SGHAT and CDR2 FQNNGV. This CDR3 has 14 amino acids. The CDR3 DNA sequence: TGTGCCAGCAGCTCAAACAGGGGGCGAGGGGAGCTGTTTTTT. Translating gives CASSSNRGRGELFF.

The V call is TRBV6-4, the J call TRBJ2-1; D ambiguous. In germline, CDR1 is MRHNA, CDR2 SNTAGT. The V end was cut by 2 bases, the J end by 9 bases, with 8 bases between. The length of the CDR3 is 12 residues. The CDR3 DNA is TGTGCCAGCAGTGACAGGGTTGGTGAGCAGTTCTTC. Protein: CASSDRVGEQFF.

The chain joins TRBV2 to TRBJ1-1; 9 nucleotides line up with TRBD1. Germline trimming cut 7 bases from V and 4 bases from J; bases unmatched to any gene: 7. Germline CDR1 is SNHLY and CDR2 is FYNNEI. The CDR3 is made up of 14 amino acids. The CDR3 region is CASNPGQGFTEAFF. CDR3 nucleotide sequence: TGTGCCAGCAACCCGGGACAGGGTTTCACTGAAGCTTTCTTT.

The chain uses TRBV2 and TRBJ2-2, with D perhaps given as TRBD1 or TRBD2 (5 bases each). The V gene's germline CDR1 is SNHLY and CDR2 FYNNEI. This CDR3 is 15 amino acids long. Trimming pared 4 bases from V and 1 base from J, leaving 10 bases between. As DNA, the CDR3 is TGTGCCAGCAGTGGGGCAGGGAGGAACACCGGGGAGCTGTTTTTT. Translated, it gives CASSGAGRNTGELFF.

The chain has TRBV5-1 and TRBJ2-1; 7 bases align to TRBD1. The CDR3 has 16 amino acids. Germline V gene lookup returns CDR1 SGHRS and CDR2 YFSETQ. The V and J ends lost 0 bases and 7 bases, in that order; junction bases with no gene match: 10. The CDR3 DNA reads TGCGCCAGCAGCTTGGCGGGACAGTCTAGGTTAAATGAGCAGTTCTTC. Translating it yields CASSLAGQSRLNEQFF.

V and J are TRBV3-1 (or the pseudogene TRBV3-2) and TRBJ1-1, with D perhaps TRBD1 (5 bases). This CDR3 spans 14 amino acids. Germline V gene lookup returns CDR1 LGHDT and CDR2 YNNKEL (reference sequence). Deletions cut 4 bases from V and 5 bases from J, with 14 bases between. The CDR3 DNA sequence: TGTGCCAGCAGCCCAAGGGACCTGGGGACTGAAGCTTTCTTT. It yields the protein CASSPRDLGTEAFF.

The genes are TRBV27 and TRBJ2-2; D possibly uses TRBD1 or TRBD2 (6 bases each). Germline values: CDR1 MNHEY, CDR2 SMNVEV (reference sequence). This CDR3 has 18 residues. The germline V and J ends were trimmed by 5 bases and 3 bases, with 22 bases remaining between them. The DNA for the CDR3 is TGTGCCAGCAGTAAATGGGGGGCAGGGCAAACCGACACCGGGGAGCTGTTTTTT. Its translation: CASSKWGAGQTDTGELFF.

This clone has a handful of counts. CDR3 nucleotides: TGTGCCAGCAGTTACCTCAGGGCCCTAGATTCACCCCTCCACTTT. Translation: CASSYLRALDSPLHF. The chain employs TRBV28 and TRBJ1-6, with a possible D match to TRBD1 (5 bases). There are 15 residues in the CDR3. The germline V and J ends were trimmed by 4 bases and 8 bases, with 15 bases remaining between them. The germline gives CDR1 MDHEN, CDR2 SYDVKM.

This clone turned up a few times. The chain links TRBV10-3 to TRBJ1-1; D may be TRBD1 (6 bases). The V end lost 10 bases, the J end lost 1 base, and 16 bases lay between the germline ends. Germline V gene lookup returns CDR1 ENHRY and CDR2 SYGVKD. The CDR3 totals 14 residues. The chain's CDR3 is CATRGGGWNTEAFF. The DNA of the CDR3 is TGTGCCACTAGGGGGGGTGGCTGGAACACTGAAGCTTTCTTT.

The V gene is TRBV19, the J gene TRBJ1-1; D not certain. Germline V gives CDR1 LNHDA, CDR2 SQIVND (reference sequence). V lost 6 bases and J lost 1, with 15 bases in between. The CDR3 is 15 amino acids. CDR3 region: CASRVFEGKNTEAFF. As DNA, the CDR3 is TGTGCCAGTAGGGTATTCGAGGGAAAGAACACTGAAGCTTTCTTT. The whole variable domain, remainder taken from reference TRBV19 and TRBJ1-1, is DGGITQSPKYLFRKEGQNVTLSCEQNLNHDAMYWYRQDPGQGLRLIYYSQIVNDFQKGDIAEGYSVSREKKESFPLTVTSAQKNPTAFYLCASRVFEGKNTEAFFGQGTRLTVV.

The rearrangement uses TRBV19 and TRBJ2-2; D ambiguous. CDR3 size: 15 residues. CDR1 is LNHDA, CDR2 SQIVND, per germline (reference sequence). Deletions cut 1 base from V and 2 bases from J, with 8 bases between. As DNA, the CDR3 is TGTGCCAGTAGTATAGTGGGGAAAAACACCGGGGAGCTGTTTTTT. Its protein is CASSIVGKNTGELFF. The whole variable domain, remainder taken from reference TRBV19 and TRBJ2-2, is DGGITQSPKYLFRKEGQNVTLSCEQNLNHDAMYWYRQDPGQGLRLIYYSQIVNDFQKGDIAEGYSVSREKKESFPLTVTSAQKNPTAFYLCASSIVGKNTGELFFGEGSRLTVL.

The chain links TRBV2 to TRBJ1-3, with TRBD1 as a possible D gene (6 bases). The V gene lost 3 bases and the J gene lost 4 bases, with 13 bases spanning the gap. CDR1 is SNHLY, CDR2 FYNNEI, per germline. This CDR3 spans 15 amino acids. The CDR3 nucleotides read TGTGCCAGCAGTGAGAGTGGGGGGCCGGGAAACACCATATATTTT. Translating it yields CASSESGGPGNTIYF.

V usage is TRBV5-6 and J usage is TRBJ2-3; TRBD2 agrees at 7 bases. V lost 0 bases and J lost 6; bases outside the gene matches: 1. Germline V gene lookup returns CDR1 SGHDT and CDR2 YYEEEE. CDR3 length equals 13 residues. The CDR3 DNA reads as TGTGCCAGCAGCTTGGAAGCGGGGGATACGCAGTATTTT. It is translated as CASSLEAGDTQYF.

The CDR3 sequence is CASSPQPGTSVTDTQYF. CDR3 bases: TGTGCCAGCTCACCACAACCCGGGACTAGCGTTACAGATACGCAGTATTTT. V gene TRBV18 combines with J gene TRBJ2-3; 10 bases fit TRBD2. Germline V gene data show CDR1 as KGHSH and CDR2 as LQKENI. Trimming cost V 1 base and J 3 bases; bases outside gene matches: 7. This CDR3 region has 17 residues.

This chain uses TRBV6-2 or TRBV6-3 with TRBJ1-1; D unresolved. Between the trimmed V and J ends, which lost 4 bases and 1 base, there was a span of 10 bases. The CDR3 sequence is 14 residues long. CDR1 is MNHEY and CDR2 is SVGEGT in the germline V gene. CDR3 bases: TGTGCCAGCAGTTCGACATTCTCGAACACTGAAGCTTTCTTT. This translates into CASSSTFSNTEAFF.

This sequence joins TRBV5-1 and TRBJ1-6; the D is unclear. V lost 4 bases and J lost 8, with 10 bases in between. Germline V CDR1 and CDR2: SGHRS, YFSETQ. The CDR3 runs to 13 residues. CDR3 region: CASSPAPDSPLHF. DNA for the CDR3: TGCGCCAGCAGCCCGGCGCCGGATTCACCCCTCCACTTT. Drawing the rest from reference TRBV5-1 and TRBJ1-6, the complete variable domain is KAGVTQTPRYLIKTRGQQVTLSCSPISGHRSVSWYQQTPGQGLQFLFEYFSETQRNKGNFPGRFSGRQFSNSRSEMNVSTLELGDSALYLCASSPAPDSPLHFGNGTRLTVT.

This chain uses TRBV2 with TRBJ1-1; D is unresolved. V was clipped by 8 bases and J by 2 bases, with 12 bases between them. Germline lookup yields CDR1 SNHLY and CDR2 FYNNEI. The CDR3 sequence is 13 residues long. The CDR3 protein is CASSPVVNTEAFF. The CDR3 region has the DNA TGTGCCAGCTCTCCTGTGGTAAACACTGAAGCTTTCTTT.

This clone has just one count. The chain recombines TRBV5-1 with TRBJ2-5, with 9 bases lining up with TRBD1. The V gene's germline CDR1 is SGHRS and CDR2 YFSETQ. V shed 2 bases and J 4 bases; nucleotides not matched to a gene: 3. The CDR3 loop spans 14 amino acids. CDR3 nucleotides: TGCGCCAGCAGCTTAGTGGGACAGGGAGAGACCCAGTACTTC. Translation: CASSLVGQGETQYF. The variable domain in full, completed from reference TRBV5-1 and TRBJ2-5, reads KAGVTQTPRYLIKTRGQQVTLSCSPISGHRSVSWYQQTPGQGLQFLFEYFSETQRNKGNFPGRFSGRQFSNSRSEMNVSTLELGDSALYLCASSLVGQGETQYFGPGTRLLVL.

This sequence joins TRBV4-1 and TRBJ1-1; perhaps TRBD1 as D (5 bases). The CDR3 consists of 15 residues. V was trimmed by 5 bases and J by 1 base, leaving 14 bases between them. Germline V gene data show CDR1 as MGHRA and CDR2 as YSYEKL. The CDR3: CASSSPAGKNTEAFF. For the CDR3, the DNA is TGCGCCAGCAGCTCCCCCGCAGGGAAGAACACTGAAGCTTTCTTT.

For this clone: The same CDR3 arises from other DNA sequences in this sample as well. J is TRBJ2-1 and V is TRBV11-2; D remains unclear. Trimming pared 6 bases from V and 8 bases from J, leaving 11 bases between. This CDR3 is built from 12 residues. Germline V lookup: CDR1 SGHAT, CDR2 FQNNGV. The CDR3 DNA is TGTGCCAGCAGTAGCCCCCCGGATGAGCAGTTCTTC. The encoded protein is CASSSPPDEQFF.

The chain recombines TRBV6-2 or TRBV6-3 with TRBJ2-5; 10 bases agree with TRBD1. CDR1 and CDR2 from the germline V gene are MNHEY and SVGEGT. The CDR3 runs to 16 residues. V trimming: 6 bases; J trimming: 1 base; junction bases outside the gene matches: 8. CDR3 in DNA: TGTGCCAGCAGCCCCGGGACAGGGGCCCGCCAAGAGACCCAGTACTTC. Its protein is CASSPGTGARQETQYF.

This clone was picked up one time. The chain uses TRBV11-2 and TRBJ2-7, with TRBD2 matching 13 bases. Per germline, CDR1 SGHAT and CDR2 FQNNGV. With 5 bases clipped from V and 2 bases from J, the junction kept 3 bases outside the gene matches. The CDR3 is made up of 15 amino acids. The CDR3 nucleotides read TGTGCCAGCAGCAAAGGGACTAGCGGGGCCTACGAGCAGTACTTC. It codes for CASSKGTSGAYEQYF.

The chain joins TRBV29-1 to TRBJ2-2, with 12 bases identical to TRBD1. CDR1 and CDR2 (germline): SQVTM, ANQGSEA. The CDR3 has 22 residues. V shed 8 bases and J 4 bases; nucleotides not matched to a gene: 29. CDR3 DNA: TGCAGCCCGATCCGGGACAGGGGGCGCGGGGAGACTCCAAAAGGGGTCACCGGGGAGCTGTTTTTT. Translating gives CSPIRDRGRGETPKGVTGELFF.

This chain uses TRBV4-1 with TRBJ1-6, with TRBD1 matching 10 bases. Germline loops: CDR1 MGHRA, CDR2 YSYEKL. This CDR3 has 20 amino acids. The junction had 8 bases not matched to a gene; V was cut back by 0 bases and J by 0 bases. The CDR3 nucleotides are TGCGCCAGCAGCCAAGATGGGGGACAGGGGTCGAGCTCCTATAATTCACCCCTCCACTTT. This gives the protein CASSQDGGQGSSSYNSPLHF.